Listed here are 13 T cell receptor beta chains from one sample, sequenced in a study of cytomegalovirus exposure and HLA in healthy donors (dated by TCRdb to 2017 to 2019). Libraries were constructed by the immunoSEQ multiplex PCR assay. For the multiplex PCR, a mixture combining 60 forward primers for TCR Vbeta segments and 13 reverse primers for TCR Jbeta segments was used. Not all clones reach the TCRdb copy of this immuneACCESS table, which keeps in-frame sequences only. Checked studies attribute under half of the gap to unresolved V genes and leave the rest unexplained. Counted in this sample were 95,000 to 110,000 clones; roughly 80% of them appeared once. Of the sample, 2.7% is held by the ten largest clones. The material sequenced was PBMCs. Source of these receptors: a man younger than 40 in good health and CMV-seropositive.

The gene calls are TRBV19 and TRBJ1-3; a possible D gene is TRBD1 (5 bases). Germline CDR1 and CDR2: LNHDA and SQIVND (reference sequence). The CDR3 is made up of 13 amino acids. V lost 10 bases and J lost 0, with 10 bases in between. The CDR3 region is CATGTYSGNTIYF. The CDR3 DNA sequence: TGTGCCACAGGGACTTACTCTGGAAACACCATATATTTT. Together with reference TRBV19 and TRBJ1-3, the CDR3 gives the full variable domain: DGGITQSPKYLFRKEGQNVTLSCEQNLNHDAMYWYRQDPGQGLRLIYYSQIVNDFQKGDIAEGYSVSREKKESFPLTVTSAQKNPTAFYLCATGTYSGNTIYFGEGSWLTVV.

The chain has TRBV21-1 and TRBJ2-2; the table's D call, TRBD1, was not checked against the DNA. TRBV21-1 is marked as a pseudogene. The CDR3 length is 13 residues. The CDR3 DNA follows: TGTGCCAGCGCGACTTTCAGGGCTGGGGAGCTGTTTTTT. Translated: CASATFRAGELFF.

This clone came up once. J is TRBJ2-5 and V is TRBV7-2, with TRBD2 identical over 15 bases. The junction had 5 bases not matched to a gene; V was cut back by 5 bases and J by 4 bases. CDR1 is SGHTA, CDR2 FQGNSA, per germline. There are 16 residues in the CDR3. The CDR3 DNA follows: TGTGCCAGCAGCCGGACTAGCGGGGGGGCCCTAGAGACCCAGTACTTC. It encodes CASSRTSGGALETQYF.

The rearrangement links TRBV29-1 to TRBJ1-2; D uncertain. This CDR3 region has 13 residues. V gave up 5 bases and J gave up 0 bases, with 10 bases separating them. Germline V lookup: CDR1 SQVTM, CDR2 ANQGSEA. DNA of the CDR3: TGCAGCGTTAGAGAAAGCGCTAACTATGGCTACACCTTC. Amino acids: CSVRESANYGYTF.

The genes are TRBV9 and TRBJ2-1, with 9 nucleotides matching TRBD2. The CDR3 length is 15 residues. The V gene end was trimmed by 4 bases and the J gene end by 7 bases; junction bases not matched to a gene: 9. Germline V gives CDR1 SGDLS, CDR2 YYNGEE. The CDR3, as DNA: TGTGCCAGCAGCCACGCCCGCGGGGGGGGTAATGAGCAGTTCTTC. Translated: CASSHARGGGNEQFF.

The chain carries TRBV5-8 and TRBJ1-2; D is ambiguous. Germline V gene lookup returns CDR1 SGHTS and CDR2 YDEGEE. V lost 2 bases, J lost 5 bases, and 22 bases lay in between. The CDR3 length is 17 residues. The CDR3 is CASSFRFRRRGDYGYTF. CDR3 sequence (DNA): TGTGCCAGCAGCTTTCGGTTTCGGAGACGCGGTGATTATGGCTACACCTTC.

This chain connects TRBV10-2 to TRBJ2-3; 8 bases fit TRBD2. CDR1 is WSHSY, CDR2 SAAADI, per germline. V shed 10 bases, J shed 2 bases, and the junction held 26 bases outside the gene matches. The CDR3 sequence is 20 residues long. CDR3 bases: TGCGCCACCCTATCTGGGGCTAGCGGGCTGGGTAAGGGACACACAGATACGCAGTATTTT. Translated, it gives CATLSGASGLGKGHTDTQYF.

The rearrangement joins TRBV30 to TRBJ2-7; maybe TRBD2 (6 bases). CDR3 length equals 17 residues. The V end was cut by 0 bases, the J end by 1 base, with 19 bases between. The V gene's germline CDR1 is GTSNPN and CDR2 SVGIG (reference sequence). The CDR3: CAWSVRKGLGRSYEQYF. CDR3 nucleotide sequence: TGTGCCTGGAGTGTACGGAAGGGACTCGGAAGATCCTACGAGCAGTACTTC.

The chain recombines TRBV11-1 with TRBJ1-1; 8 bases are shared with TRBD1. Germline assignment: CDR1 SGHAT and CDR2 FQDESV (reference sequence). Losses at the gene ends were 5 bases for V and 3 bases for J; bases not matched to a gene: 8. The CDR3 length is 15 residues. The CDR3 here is CASSTWTGRHTEAFF. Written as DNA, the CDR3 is TGTGCCAGCAGCACCTGGACAGGGCGTCACACTGAAGCTTTCTTT.

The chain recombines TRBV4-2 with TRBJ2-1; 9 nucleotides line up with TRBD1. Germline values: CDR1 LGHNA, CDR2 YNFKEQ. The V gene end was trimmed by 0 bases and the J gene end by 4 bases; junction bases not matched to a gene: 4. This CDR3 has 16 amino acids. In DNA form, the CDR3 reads TGTGCCAGCAGCCAAGAGGGGACAGGGTTATACAATGAGCAGTTCTTC. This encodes CASSQEGTGLYNEQFF.

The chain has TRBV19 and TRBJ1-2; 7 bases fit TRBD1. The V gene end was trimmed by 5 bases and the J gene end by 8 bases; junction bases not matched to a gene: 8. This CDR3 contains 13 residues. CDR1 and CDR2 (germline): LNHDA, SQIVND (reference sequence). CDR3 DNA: TGTGCCAGTAGTCACGACAGGGCTCGGGGCTACACCTTC. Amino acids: CASSHDRARGYTF.

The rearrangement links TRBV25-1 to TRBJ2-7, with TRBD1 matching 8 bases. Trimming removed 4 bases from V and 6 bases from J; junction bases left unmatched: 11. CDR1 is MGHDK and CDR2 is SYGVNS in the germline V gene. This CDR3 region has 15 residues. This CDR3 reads CASSAGQGFLGEQYF. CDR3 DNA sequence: TGTGCCAGCAGTGCTGGACAGGGTTTTTTAGGCGAGCAGTACTTC.

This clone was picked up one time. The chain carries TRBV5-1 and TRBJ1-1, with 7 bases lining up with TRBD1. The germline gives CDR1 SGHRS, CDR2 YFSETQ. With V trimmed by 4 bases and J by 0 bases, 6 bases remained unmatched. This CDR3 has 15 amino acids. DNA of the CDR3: TGCGCCAGCAGCCTGACCGGGACAGTGAACACTGAAGCTTTCTTT. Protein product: CASSLTGTVNTEAFF. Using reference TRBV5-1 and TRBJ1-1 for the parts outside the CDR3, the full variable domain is KAGVTQTPRYLIKTRGQQVTLSCSPISGHRSVSWYQQTPGQGLQFLFEYFSETQRNKGNFPGRFSGRQFSNSRSEMNVSTLELGDSALYLCASSLTGTVNTEAFFGQGTRLTVV.